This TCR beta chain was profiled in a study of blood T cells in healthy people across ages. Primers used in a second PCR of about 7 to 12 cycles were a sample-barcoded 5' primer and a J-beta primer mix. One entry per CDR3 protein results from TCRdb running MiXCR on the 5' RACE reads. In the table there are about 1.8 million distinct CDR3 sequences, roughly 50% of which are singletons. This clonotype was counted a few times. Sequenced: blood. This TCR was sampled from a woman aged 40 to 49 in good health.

The CDR3 DNA reads as TGCGCCAGCAGCCAAGGGGAAGGTGAGCAGTTCTTC. Protein: CASSQGEGEQFF. V gene TRBV4-3 combines with J gene TRBJ2-1; no clear D. Germline V lookup: CDR1 LGHNA, CDR2 YSLEER. CDR3 length equals 12 residues. The ends were cut back, 1 base at V and 9 bases at J, with 7 bases in the middle.